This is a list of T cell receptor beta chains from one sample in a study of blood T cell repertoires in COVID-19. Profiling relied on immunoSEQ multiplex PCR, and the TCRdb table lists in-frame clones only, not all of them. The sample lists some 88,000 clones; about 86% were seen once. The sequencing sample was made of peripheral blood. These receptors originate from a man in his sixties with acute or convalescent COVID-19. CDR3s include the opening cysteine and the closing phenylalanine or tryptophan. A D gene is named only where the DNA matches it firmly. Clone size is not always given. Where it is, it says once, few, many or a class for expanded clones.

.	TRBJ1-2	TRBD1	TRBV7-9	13	CASSLSGTDGYTF	TGTGCCAGCAGCTTATCCGGGACAGATGGCTACACCTTC
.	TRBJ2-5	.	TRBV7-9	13	CASSRDYQETQYF	TGTGCCAGCAGCCGGGACTACCAAGAGACCCAGTACTTC
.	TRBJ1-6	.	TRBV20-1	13	CSASTGRNSPLHF	TGCAGTGCTAGTACCGGGAGAAATTCACCCCTCCACTTT
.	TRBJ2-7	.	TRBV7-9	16	CASREAGRDSSYEQYF	TGTGCCAGCAGGGAAGCAGGCCGGGATTCCAGCTACGAGCAGTACTTC
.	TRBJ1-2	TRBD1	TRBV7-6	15	CASSPLPTGIYGYTF	TGTGCCAGCAGCCCACTCCCGACAGGGATCTATGGCTACACCTTC
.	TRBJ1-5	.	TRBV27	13	CASSWAFGQPQHF	TGTGCCAGCAGCTGGGCCTTTGGTCAGCCCCAGCATTTT
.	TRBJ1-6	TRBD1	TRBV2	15	CASSESDRGNSPLHF	TGTGCCAGCAGTGAGAGCGACAGGGGGAATTCACCCCTCCACTTT
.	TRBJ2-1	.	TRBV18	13	CASSLVGGEEQFF	TGTGCCAGCTCTCTAGTAGGGGGAGAAGAGCAGTTCTTC
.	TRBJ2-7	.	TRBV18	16	CASSPPTGQIGSEQYF	TGTGCCAGCTCACCACCGACTGGACAGATAGGATCCGAGCAGTACTTC
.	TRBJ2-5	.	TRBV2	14	CASSGGTHQETQYF	TGTGCCAGCAGTGGAGGGACACACCAAGAGACCCAGTACTTC
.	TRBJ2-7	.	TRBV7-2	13	CASSLAAGVWQYF	TGTGCCAGCAGCTTAGCAGCCGGGGTTTGGCAGTACTTC
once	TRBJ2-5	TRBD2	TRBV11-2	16	CASSLDTSGGLETQYF	TGTGCCAGCAGCTTAGATACTAGCGGGGGCCTAGAGACCCAGTACTTC
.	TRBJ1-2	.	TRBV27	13	CASSLWRGSGYTF	TGTGCCAGCAGTTTATGGAGGGGTTCCGGCTACACCTTC
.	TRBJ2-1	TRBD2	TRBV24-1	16	CATSDSGGSSYNEQFF	TGTGCCACCAGTGATTCGGGGGGAAGCTCCTACAATGAGCAGTTCTTC
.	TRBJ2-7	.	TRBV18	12	CASSPNSYEQYF	TGTGCCAGCTCACCTAACTCCTACGAGCAGTACTTC
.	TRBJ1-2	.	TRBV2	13	CASSADQGRGYTF	TGTGCCAGCAGTGCCGACCAGGGAAGGGGCTACACCTTC
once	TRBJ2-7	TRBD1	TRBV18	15	CASSPRSGTAYEQYF	TGTGCCAGCTCACCGAGGTCTGGGACAGCCTACGAGCAGTACTTC
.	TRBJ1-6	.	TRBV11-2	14	CASSLSGVSSPLHF	TGTGCCAGCAGCTTATCAGGGGTTAGTTCACCCCTCCACTTT
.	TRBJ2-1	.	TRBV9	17	CASSIDPGSGIKNEQFF	TGTGCCAGCAGCATCGACCCGGGCTCCGGGATCAAAAATGAGCAGTTCTTC
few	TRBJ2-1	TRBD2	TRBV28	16	CASRRGLAGVRNEQFF	TGTGCCAGCAGACGCGGACTAGCGGGAGTACGGAATGAGCAGTTCTTC
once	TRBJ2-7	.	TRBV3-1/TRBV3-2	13	CASSQPGGYEQYF	TGTGCCAGCAGCCAACCTGGAGGTTACGAGCAGTACTTC
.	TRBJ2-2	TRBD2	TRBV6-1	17	CASSAPRLAGFTGELFF	TGTGCCAGCAGTGCCCCTCGACTAGCGGGATTCACCGGGGAGCTGTTTTTT
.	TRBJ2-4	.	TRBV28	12	CASSQAKNIQYF	TGTGCCAGCAGCCAAGCCAAAAACATTCAGTACTTC
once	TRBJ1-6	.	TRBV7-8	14	CASSLSGISSPLHF	TGTGCCAGCAGCTTATCCGGGATAAGTTCACCCCTCCACTTT
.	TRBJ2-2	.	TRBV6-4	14	CASSVAKGAGELFF	TGTGCCAGCAGTGTGGCTAAGGGGGCCGGGGAGCTGTTTTTT
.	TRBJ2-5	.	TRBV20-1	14	CSASFLAVKETQYF	TGCAGTGCTAGTTTCCTAGCTGTAAAAGAGACCCAGTACTTC
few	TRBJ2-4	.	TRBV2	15	CASSEWGDSKNIQYF	TGTGCCAGCAGTGAATGGGGGGACAGCAAAAACATTCAGTACTTC
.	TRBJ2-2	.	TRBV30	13	CAWSGTNTGELFF	TGTGCCTGGTCCGGGACAAACACCGGGGAGCTGTTTTTT
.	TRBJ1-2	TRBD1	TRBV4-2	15	CASSHLPGQSYGYTF	TGTGCCAGCAGCCACTTACCGGGACAGAGCTATGGCTACACCTTC